These 8 T cell receptor beta chains were sequenced from one sample in a study of CD8+ T cells in alopecia areata. Extracted RNA was reverse transcribed into cDNA, the sequencing template. TCRdb's table, derived via immunoSEQ multiplex PCR, lists solely in-frame clones and lacks some. The sample holds 120,000 to 150,000 clones; about 88% are singletons and the top ten take approximately 13%. Regarding treatment: oral pan-JAK inhibitor, 5-10 mg twice daily. Sample: CD8+ T cells sorted from blood, taken at week 4, from a patient treated with tofacitinib. These receptors came from a human donor with alopecia areata.

This chain links TRBV15 with TRBJ1-1; TRBD1 agrees at 7 bases. The V gene end was trimmed by 5 bases and the J gene end by 1 base; junction bases not matched to a gene: 7. The CDR3 runs to 15 residues. CDR1 is LNHNV and CDR2 is YYDKDF in the germline V gene (reference sequence). The DNA for the CDR3 is TGTGCCACCAGCGGGGGACAGTTCCAGAACACTGAAGCTTTCTTT. This encodes CATSGGQFQNTEAFF.

This clone was counted a single time. This rearrangement joins TRBV4-1 to TRBJ2-7; 8 bases are shared with TRBD1. The CDR3 sequence is 15 residues long. The germline V gene encodes CDR1 MGHRA and CDR2 YSYEKL. The V and J ends lost 3 bases and 2 bases, in that order; junction bases with no gene match: 6. The CDR3 DNA reads as TGCGCCAGCAGCCAGGTTGGACAGGGAACCTACGAGCAGTACTTC. It translates to CASSQVGQGTYEQYF.

The chain has TRBV5-1 and TRBJ2-7, with D perhaps TRBD1 (7 bases). The CDR3 consists of 15 residues. V was clipped by 0 bases and J by 6 bases, with 16 bases between them. Germline loops: CDR1 SGHRS, CDR2 YFSETQ. DNA for the CDR3: TGCGCCAGCAGCTTGGGGGTGACAGGGACTCTCGAGCAGTACTTC. Its protein is CASSLGVTGTLEQYF.

This clone has more than one count but fewer than ten. The chain recombines TRBV27 with TRBJ1-5; D is ambiguous. Deletions cut 6 bases from V and 5 bases from J, with 23 bases between. CDR3 length equals 17 residues. CDR1 is MNHEY, CDR2 SMNVEV, per germline (reference sequence). For the CDR3, the DNA is TGTGCCAGCAGCCCATCGAGCTTTCCCGTAGGCGATCAGCCCCAGCATTTT. Protein: CASSPSSFPVGDQPQHF.

V usage is TRBV5-5 and J usage is TRBJ2-7; D is uncertain. Germline V gene data show CDR1 as SGHKS and CDR2 as YYEKEE (reference sequence). The length of the CDR3 is 14 residues. V lost 4 bases and J lost 7, with 18 bases in between. CDR3 coding DNA: TGTGCCAGCAGCCCATCTAGGACCCCGGAGGAGCAGTACTTC. As protein: CASSPSRTPEEQYF.

This clone was recorded once. V is TRBV29-1 and J is TRBJ2-7, with a possible D match to TRBD1 (5 bases). Trimming pared 7 bases from V and 5 bases from J, leaving 12 bases between. The length of the CDR3 is 11 residues. Germline-derived CDR1 and CDR2 are SQVTM and ANQGSEA. The CDR3 here is CSAMTENEQYF. CDR3 nucleotides: TGCAGCGCTATGACAGAGAACGAGCAGTACTTC.

J is TRBJ2-5 and V is TRBV4-1; a possible D gene is TRBD1 (6 bases). Germline values: CDR1 MGHRA, CDR2 YSYEKL. The CDR3 loop spans 19 amino acids. V lost 3 bases, J lost 2 bases, and 25 bases lay in between. The DNA of the CDR3 is TGCGCCAGCAGCCACCGATATAAAGAGACAGGCGAGGATCAAGAGACCCAGTACTTC. The encoded protein is CASSHRYKETGEDQETQYF.

This chain uses TRBV5-4 with TRBJ2-6; D remains unclear. The CDR3 is 16 residues long. CDR1 is SGHNT, CDR2 YYREEE, per germline (reference sequence). The ends were cut back, 0 bases at V and 4 bases at J, with 11 bases in the middle. The chain's CDR3 is CASSLAAYSGANVLTF. Written as DNA, the CDR3 is TGTGCCAGCAGCTTGGCCGCTTATAGCGGGGCCAACGTCCTGACTTTC.